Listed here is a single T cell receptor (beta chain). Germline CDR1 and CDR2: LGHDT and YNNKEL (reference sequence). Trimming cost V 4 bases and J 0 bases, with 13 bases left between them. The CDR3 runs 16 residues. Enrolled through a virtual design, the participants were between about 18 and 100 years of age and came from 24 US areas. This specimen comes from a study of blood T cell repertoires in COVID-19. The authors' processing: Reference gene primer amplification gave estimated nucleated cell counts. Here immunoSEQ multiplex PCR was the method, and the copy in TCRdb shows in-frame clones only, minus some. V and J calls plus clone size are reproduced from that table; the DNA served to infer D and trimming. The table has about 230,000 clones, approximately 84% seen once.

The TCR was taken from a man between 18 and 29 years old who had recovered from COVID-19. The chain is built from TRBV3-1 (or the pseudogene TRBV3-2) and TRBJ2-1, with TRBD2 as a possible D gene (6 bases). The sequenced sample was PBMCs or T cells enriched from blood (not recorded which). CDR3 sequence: CASSPFSGSSYNEQFF. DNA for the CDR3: TGTGCCAGCAGCCCGTTCTCCGGGAGCTCCTACAATGAGCAGTTCTTC.